This T cell receptor (beta chain) originates from a study of vaccination effects on CD4 cells after COVID-19. Expansion of antigen-specific CD4+ T cells with viral peptide pools was carried out by the ViraFEST assay before sequencing. Following a roughly 9-day culture, CD4+ T cells were purified. Participants were vaccinated with two doses of either the BNT162b2 or mRNA-1273 vaccine. Having tested negative for nucleocapsid antibodies, the vaccine recipients showed no prior SARS-CoV-2 infection. In germline, CDR1 is KGHDR, CDR2 SFDVKD. V lost 2 bases and J lost 4, with 13 bases in between. The length of the CDR3 is 15 residues. The data were produced by immunoSEQ multiplex PCR, yet TCRdb's version contains in-frame clones alone and is incomplete. The table shows 20,000 to 25,000 clones, with roughly 79% occurring only once. For this clone: The target antigen is unknown.

This receptor was identified in a human donor who received a COVID-19 vaccine. Some clones in this sample may be carry-over from other donors' samples. This specimen was CD4+ T cells from PBMCs cultured with SARS-CoV-2 spike peptides, taken after COVID-19 vaccination. The chain has TRBV24-1 and TRBJ1-2, with D tentatively TRBD1 (5 bases). CDR3 sequence reads: CATSDSKGVPYGYTF. CDR3 DNA sequence: TGTGCCACCAGTGATTCCAAAGGGGTTCCCTATGGCTACACCTTC.